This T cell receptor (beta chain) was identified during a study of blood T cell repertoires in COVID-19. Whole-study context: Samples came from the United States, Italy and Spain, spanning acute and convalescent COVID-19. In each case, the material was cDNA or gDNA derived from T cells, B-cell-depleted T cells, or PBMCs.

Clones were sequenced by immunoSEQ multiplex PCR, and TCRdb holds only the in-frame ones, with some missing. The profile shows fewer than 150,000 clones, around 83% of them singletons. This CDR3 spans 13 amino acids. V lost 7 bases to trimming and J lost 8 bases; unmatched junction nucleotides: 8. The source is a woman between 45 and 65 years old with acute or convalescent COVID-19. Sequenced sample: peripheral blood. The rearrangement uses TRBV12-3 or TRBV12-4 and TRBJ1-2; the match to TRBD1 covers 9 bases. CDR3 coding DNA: TGTGCCAGCAACACGGGACAGGGAAACGGCTACACCTTC. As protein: CASNTGQGNGYTF.